This T cell receptor (beta chain) was documented in a study of control samples from healthy donors and cancer patients. Repertoires were generated with immunoSEQ multiplex PCR, while TCRdb's copy carries only in-frame clones and drops some. The sample records around 70,000 clones, around 86% being singletons. This CDR3 contains 14 residues. V was cut by 3 bases and J by 1 base, with 8 bases left in between. CDR1 and CDR2 (germline): SGHRS, YFSETQ. The sequence came from a woman aged 45-65 years with colorectal cancer. The sample taken for sequencing was PBMCs. The J gene is TRBJ2-1, the V gene TRBV5-1; D not resolved. CDR3 sequence: CASSSPSSYNEQFF. As DNA, the CDR3 is TGCGCCAGCAGCTCGCCTAGTTCCTACAATGAGCAGTTCTTC.